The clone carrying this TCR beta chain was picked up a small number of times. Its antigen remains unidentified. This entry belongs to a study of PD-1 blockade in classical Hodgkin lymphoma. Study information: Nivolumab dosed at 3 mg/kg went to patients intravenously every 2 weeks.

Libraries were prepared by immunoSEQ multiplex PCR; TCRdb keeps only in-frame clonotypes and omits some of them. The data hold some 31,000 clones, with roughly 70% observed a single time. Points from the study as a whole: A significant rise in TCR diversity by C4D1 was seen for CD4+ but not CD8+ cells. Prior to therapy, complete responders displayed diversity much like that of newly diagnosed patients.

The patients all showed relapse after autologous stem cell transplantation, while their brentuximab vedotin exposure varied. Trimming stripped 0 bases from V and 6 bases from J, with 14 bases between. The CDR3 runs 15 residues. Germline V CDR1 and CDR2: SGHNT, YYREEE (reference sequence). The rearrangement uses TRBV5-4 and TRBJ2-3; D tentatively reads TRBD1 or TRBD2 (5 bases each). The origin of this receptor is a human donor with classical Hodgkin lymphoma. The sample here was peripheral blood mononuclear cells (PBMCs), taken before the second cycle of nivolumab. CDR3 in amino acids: CASSLEGTSGDTQYF. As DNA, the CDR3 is TGTGCCAGCAGCTTGGAAGGGACCTCCGGGGATACGCAGTATTTT.